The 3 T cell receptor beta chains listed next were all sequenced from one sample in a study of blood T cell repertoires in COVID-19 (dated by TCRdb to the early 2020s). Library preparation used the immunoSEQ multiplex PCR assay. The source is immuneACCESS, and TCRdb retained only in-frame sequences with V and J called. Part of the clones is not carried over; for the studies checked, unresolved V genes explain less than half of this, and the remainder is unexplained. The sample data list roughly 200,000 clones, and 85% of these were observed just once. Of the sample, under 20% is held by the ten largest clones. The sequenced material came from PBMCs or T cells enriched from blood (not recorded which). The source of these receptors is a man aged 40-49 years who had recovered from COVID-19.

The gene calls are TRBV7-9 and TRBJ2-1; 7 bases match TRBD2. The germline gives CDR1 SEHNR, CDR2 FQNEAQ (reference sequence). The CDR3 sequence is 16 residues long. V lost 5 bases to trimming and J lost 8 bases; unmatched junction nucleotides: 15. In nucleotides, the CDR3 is TGTGCCAGCAGCCCATCTGGGTCGCGGGAGTTCTATGAGCAGTTCTTC. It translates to CASSPSGSREFYEQFF.

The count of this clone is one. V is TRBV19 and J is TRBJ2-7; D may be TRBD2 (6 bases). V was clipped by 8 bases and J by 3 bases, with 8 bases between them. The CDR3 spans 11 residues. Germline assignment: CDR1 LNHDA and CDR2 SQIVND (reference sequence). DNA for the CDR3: TGTGCCAGTTCTAGCGACTACGAGCAGTACTTC. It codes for CASSSDYEQYF.

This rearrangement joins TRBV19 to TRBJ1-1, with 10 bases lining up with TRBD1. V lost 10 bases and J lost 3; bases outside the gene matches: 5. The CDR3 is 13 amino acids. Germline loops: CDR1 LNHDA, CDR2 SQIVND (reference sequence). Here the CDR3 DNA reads TGTGCCACTAAGGGACAGGGGTACACTGAAGCTTTCTTT. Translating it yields CATKGQGYTEAFF.